These T cell receptor beta chains were read from a single sample in a study of PD-1 blockade in classical Hodgkin lymphoma. TCRdb keeps only in-frame clones here, not all; method: immunoSEQ multiplex PCR. Found here are some 33,000 clones, 81% of them singletons; the top ten hold approximately 18%. This specimen was peripheral blood mononuclear cells (PBMCs), taken before the fourth cycle of nivolumab. All receptors derive from a human donor with classical Hodgkin lymphoma. Both conserved end residues are part of each CDR3. The order of the fields is V gene, D gene, clone size, J gene, CDR3 protein, CDR3 DNA. D genes are given only for firm matches. Clone size, where shown, is once, few, many, or a class for clones that have expanded.

v_gene: TRBV5-1
d_gene: NA
abundance: NA
j_gene: TRBJ2-5
CDR3aa: CASMGLGETQYF
CDR3nt: TGCGCCAGCATGGGACTCGGAGAGACCCAGTACTTC

v_gene: TRBV7-2
d_gene: NA
abundance: NA
j_gene: TRBJ1-1
CDR3aa: CASIPGPGNTEAFF
CDR3nt: TGTGCCAGCATCCCCGGCCCAGGGAACACTGAAGCTTTCTTT

v_gene: TRBV6-6
d_gene: NA
abundance: once
j_gene: TRBJ1-1
CDR3aa: CASSYVVNTEGFF
CDR3nt: TGTGCCAGCAGTTACGTGGTGAACACTGAGGGTTTCTTT

v_gene: TRBV5-1
d_gene: TRBD2
abundance: NA
j_gene: TRBJ2-1
CDR3aa: CASSLVGTSGNNEQFF
CDR3nt: TGCGCCAGCAGCTTGGTGGGGACTAGCGGGAATAATGAGCAGTTCTTC

v_gene: TRBV4-1
d_gene: NA
abundance: NA
j_gene: TRBJ1-2
CDR3aa: CASSQEGLAGYGYTF
CDR3nt: TGCGCCAGCAGCCAAGAGGGACTGGCAGGCTATGGCTACACCTTC

v_gene: TRBV28
d_gene: NA
abundance: NA
j_gene: TRBJ1-5
CDR3aa: CASSPAIGGNQPQHF
CDR3nt: TGTGCCAGCAGCCCTGCAATAGGTGGGAATCAGCCCCAGCATTTT

v_gene: TRBV19
d_gene: NA
abundance: NA
j_gene: TRBJ1-5
CDR3aa: CASSLRPVMGVNQPQHF
CDR3nt: TGTGCCAGTAGTCTCCGCCCAGTCATGGGGGTAAATCAGCCCCAGCATTTT

v_gene: TRBV2
d_gene: TRBD1
abundance: NA
j_gene: TRBJ1-2
CDR3aa: CASSEDRYFNYGYTF
CDR3nt: TGTGCCAGCAGTGAGGACAGGTACTTTAACTATGGCTACACCTTC

v_gene: TRBV5-6
d_gene: NA
abundance: NA
j_gene: TRBJ2-2
CDR3aa: CASSSYWELFF
CDR3nt: TGTGCCAGCAGCTCGTACTGGGAGCTGTTTTTT

v_gene: TRBV28
d_gene: NA
abundance: NA
j_gene: TRBJ1-3
CDR3aa: CASSPRAASGNTIYF
CDR3nt: TGTGCCAGCAGTCCCCGGGCGGCATCTGGAAACACCATATATTTT

v_gene: TRBV5-3
d_gene: NA
abundance: NA
j_gene: TRBJ1-1
CDR3aa: CARSDTVEAFF
CDR3nt: TGTGCCAGAAGTGATACGGTTGAAGCTTTCTTT

v_gene: TRBV4-1
d_gene: NA
abundance: NA
j_gene: TRBJ2-1
CDR3aa: CASSQDPRYNEQFF
CDR3nt: TGCGCCAGCAGCCAAGATCCCAGATACAATGAGCAGTTCTTC

v_gene: TRBV9
d_gene: NA
abundance: few
j_gene: TRBJ1-2
CDR3aa: CASSLGGRGYTF
CDR3nt: TGTGCCAGCAGTTTGGGGGGCAGGGGCTACACCTTC

v_gene: TRBV29-1
d_gene: NA
abundance: few
j_gene: TRBJ1-1
CDR3aa: CSVTRDGTMNTEAFF
CDR3nt: TGCAGCGTCACGCGAGACGGAACCATGAACACTGAAGCTTTCTTT

v_gene: TRBV10-3
d_gene: NA
abundance: NA
j_gene: TRBJ2-1
CDR3aa: CAISESRPNEQFF
CDR3nt: TGTGCCATCAGTGAGTCGCGTCCTAATGAGCAGTTCTTC

v_gene: TRBV9
d_gene: TRBD2
abundance: NA
j_gene: TRBJ2-1
CDR3aa: CASSVIAGTEQFF
CDR3nt: TGTGCCAGCAGCGTAATAGCGGGGACTGAGCAGTTCTTC

v_gene: TRBV5-4
d_gene: NA
abundance: NA
j_gene: TRBJ2-2
CDR3aa: CASSLLYGQNTGELFF
CDR3nt: TGTGCCAGCAGCTTGTTGTATGGCCAGAACACCGGGGAGCTGTTTTTT

v_gene: TRBV14
d_gene: NA
abundance: NA
j_gene: TRBJ1-2
CDR3aa: CASSPREGGYYYGYTF
CDR3nt: TGTGCCAGCAGCCCTCGGGAAGGGGGGTATTACTATGGCTACACCTTC

v_gene: TRBV7-2
d_gene: NA
abundance: NA
j_gene: TRBJ2-3
CDR3aa: CASSLSASTDTQYF
CDR3nt: TGTGCCAGCAGCCTCTCAGCTAGCACAGATACGCAGTATTTT

v_gene: TRBV6-5
d_gene: NA
abundance: NA
j_gene: TRBJ2-3
CDR3aa: CASSYSVGAPNTQYF
CDR3nt: TGTGCCAGCAGTTACTCCGTAGGGGCCCCTAATACGCAGTATTTT

v_gene: TRBV28
d_gene: NA
abundance: NA
j_gene: TRBJ2-3
CDR3aa: CASKGWEFGTDTQYF
CDR3nt: TGTGCCAGCAAAGGGTGGGAATTTGGAACAGATACGCAGTATTTT

v_gene: TRBV19
d_gene: NA
abundance: NA
j_gene: TRBJ2-2
CDR3aa: CASSLEFGELFF
CDR3nt: TGTGCCAGTAGTCTCGAATTCGGGGAGCTGTTTTTT

v_gene: TRBV19
d_gene: TRBD2
abundance: NA
j_gene: TRBJ2-1
CDR3aa: CASTHRGLAGGQSTQFF
CDR3nt: TGTGCCAGTACCCACAGGGGACTAGCGGGGGGGCAGAGCACGCAGTTCTTC

v_gene: TRBV19
d_gene: NA
abundance: few
j_gene: TRBJ1-1
CDR3aa: CASAGYMNTEAFF
CDR3nt: TGTGCCAGTGCAGGGTACATGAACACTGAAGCTTTCTTT

v_gene: TRBV30
d_gene: TRBD1
abundance: NA
j_gene: TRBJ2-5
CDR3aa: CAWSGQGRETQYF
CDR3nt: TGTGCCTGGAGTGGACAGGGACGAGAGACCCAGTACTTC

v_gene: TRBV5-1
d_gene: NA
abundance: NA
j_gene: TRBJ1-1
CDR3aa: CASSLARQSNTEAFF
CDR3nt: TGCGCCAGCAGCTTGGCCAGACAATCGAACACTGAAGCTTTCTTT

v_gene: TRBV14
d_gene: TRBD2
abundance: NA
j_gene: TRBJ2-3
CDR3aa: CASSSGTRGGSDTQYF
CDR3nt: TGTGCCAGCAGCTCCGGGACTAGGGGGGGATCAGATACGCAGTATTTT

v_gene: TRBV5-1
d_gene: TRBD1
abundance: NA
j_gene: TRBJ1-4
CDR3aa: CASSLRQGVNEKLFF
CDR3nt: TGCGCCAGCAGCCTCCGGCAGGGGGTTAATGAAAAACTGTTTTTT

v_gene: TRBV19
d_gene: TRBD2
abundance: NA
j_gene: TRBJ2-1
CDR3aa: CASSSQGGSSYNEQFF
CDR3nt: TGTGCCAGTAGTAGTCAGGGCGGGAGCTCCTACAATGAGCAGTTCTTC

v_gene: TRBV6-5
d_gene: TRBD1
abundance: NA
j_gene: TRBJ2-1
CDR3aa: CASSSDRGRVGQFF
CDR3nt: TGTGCCAGCAGTTCGGACAGGGGAAGGGTTGGGCAGTTCTTC

v_gene: TRBV6-5
d_gene: NA
abundance: NA
j_gene: TRBJ1-1
CDR3aa: CASSYSIRMNTEAFF
CDR3nt: TGTGCCAGCAGTTACTCTATCAGAATGAACACTGAAGCTTTCTTT

v_gene: TRBV27
d_gene: NA
abundance: NA
j_gene: TRBJ2-1
CDR3aa: CASSPLWTRTYNEQFF
CDR3nt: TGTGCCAGCAGCCCCCTCTGGACCCGGACCTACAATGAGCAGTTCTTC

v_gene: TRBV29-1
d_gene: TRBD1
abundance: NA
j_gene: TRBJ1-1
CDR3aa: CSARQGRGNTEAFF
CDR3nt: TGCAGCGCACGACAGGGACGGGGGAACACTGAAGCTTTCTTT

v_gene: TRBV28
d_gene: NA
abundance: few
j_gene: TRBJ1-5
CDR3aa: CASSLYYQPQHF
CDR3nt: TGTGCCAGCAGTTTGTATTATCAGCCCCAGCATTTT

v_gene: TRBV28
d_gene: NA
abundance: once
j_gene: TRBJ1-2
CDR3aa: CASSLREIGYGYTF
CDR3nt: TGTGCCAGCAGTCTCAGAGAAATAGGCTATGGCTACACCTTC

v_gene: TRBV5-1
d_gene: TRBD1
abundance: once
j_gene: TRBJ2-4
CDR3aa: CASSQQGKNIQYF
CDR3nt: TGCGCCAGCAGCCAACAGGGGAAAAACATTCAGTACTTC

v_gene: TRBV9
d_gene: NA
abundance: NA
j_gene: TRBJ2-2
CDR3aa: CASRPGTNTGELFF
CDR3nt: TGTGCCAGCAGGCCGGGAACTAACACCGGGGAGCTGTTTTTT

v_gene: TRBV2
d_gene: TRBD1
abundance: NA
j_gene: TRBJ1-2
CDR3aa: CASSVTRQGAPSGYTF
CDR3nt: TGTGCCAGCAGTGTCACCCGGCAGGGGGCGCCGTCGGGCTACACCTTC

v_gene: TRBV30
d_gene: NA
abundance: NA
j_gene: TRBJ2-2
CDR3aa: CAWSVVRGPGELFF
CDR3nt: TGTGCCTGGAGTGTTGTCCGAGGGCCCGGGGAGCTGTTTTTT

v_gene: TRBV5-6
d_gene: NA
abundance: NA
j_gene: TRBJ1-4
CDR3aa: CASSLVGGPNEKLFF
CDR3nt: TGTGCCAGCAGCTTGGTAGGGGGACCTAATGAAAAACTGTTTTTT

v_gene: TRBV28
d_gene: NA
abundance: NA
j_gene: TRBJ2-2
CDR3aa: CASSRAGTTNTGELFF
CDR3nt: TGTGCCAGCAGTAGAGCCGGGACAACGAACACCGGGGAGCTGTTTTTT

v_gene: TRBV6-6
d_gene: TRBD1
abundance: NA
j_gene: TRBJ1-5
CDR3aa: CASLDRGYQPQHF
CDR3nt: TGTGCCAGCCTCGACAGGGGGTATCAGCCCCAGCATTTT

v_gene: TRBV5-6
d_gene: NA
abundance: NA
j_gene: TRBJ1-1
CDR3aa: CASSLGWTEAFF
CDR3nt: TGTGCCAGCAGCTTGGGGTGGACTGAAGCTTTCTTT

v_gene: TRBV4-3
d_gene: NA
abundance: NA
j_gene: TRBJ1-4
CDR3aa: CASSQDATGREGEKLFF
CDR3nt: TGCGCCAGCAGCCAAGACGCGACCGGGCGAGAGGGTGAAAAACTGTTTTTT

v_gene: TRBV29-1
d_gene: NA
abundance: NA
j_gene: TRBJ2-6
CDR3aa: CSVEYGANVLTF
CDR3nt: TGCAGCGTTGAATACGGGGCCAACGTCCTGACTTTC

v_gene: TRBV11-3
d_gene: NA
abundance: NA
j_gene: TRBJ1-2
CDR3aa: CASSFPQGVGYTF
CDR3nt: TGTGCCAGCAGCTTCCCACAGGGTGTCGGCTACACCTTC

v_gene: TRBV10-2
d_gene: NA
abundance: NA
j_gene: TRBJ2-1
CDR3aa: CASSHTRGNEQFF
CDR3nt: TGCGCCAGCAGCCACACTAGAGGCAATGAGCAGTTCTTC

v_gene: TRBV2
d_gene: NA
abundance: NA
j_gene: TRBJ2-2
CDR3aa: CASRRQGPGELFF
CDR3nt: TGTGCCAGCAGAAGGCAGGGTCCCGGGGAGCTGTTTTTT

v_gene: TRBV7-9
d_gene: NA
abundance: NA
j_gene: TRBJ1-5
CDR3aa: CASSLGRHQPQHF
CDR3nt: TGTGCCAGCAGCTTGGGTAGACATCAGCCCCAGCATTTT

v_gene: TRBV5-4
d_gene: NA
abundance: NA
j_gene: TRBJ2-1
CDR3aa: CASSGRRDEQFF
CDR3nt: TGTGCCAGCAGCGGACGCCGGGACGAGCAGTTCTTC

v_gene: TRBV10-1
d_gene: NA
abundance: NA
j_gene: TRBJ2-1
CDR3aa: CASSDRGNNEQFF
CDR3nt: TGCGCCAGCAGTGACAGGGGTAACAATGAGCAGTTCTTC

v_gene: TRBV15
d_gene: TRBD2
abundance: once
j_gene: TRBJ2-3
CDR3aa: CATSSGGLADLVPSTDTQYF
CDR3nt: TGTGCCACCAGCAGCGGGGGACTAGCGGACCTAGTACCTAGCACAGATACGCAGTATTTT